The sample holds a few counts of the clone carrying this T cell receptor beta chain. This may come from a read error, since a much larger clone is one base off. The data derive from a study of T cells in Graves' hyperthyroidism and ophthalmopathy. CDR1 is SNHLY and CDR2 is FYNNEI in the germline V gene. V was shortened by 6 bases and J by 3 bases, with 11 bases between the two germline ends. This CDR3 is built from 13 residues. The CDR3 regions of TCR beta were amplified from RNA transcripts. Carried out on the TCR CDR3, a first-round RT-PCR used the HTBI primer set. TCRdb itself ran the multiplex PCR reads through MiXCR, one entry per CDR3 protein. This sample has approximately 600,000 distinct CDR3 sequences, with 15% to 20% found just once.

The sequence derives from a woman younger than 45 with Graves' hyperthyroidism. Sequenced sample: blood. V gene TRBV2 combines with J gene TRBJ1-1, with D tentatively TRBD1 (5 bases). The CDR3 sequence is CASRWTGDTEAFF. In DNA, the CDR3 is TGTGCCAGCAGGTGGACGGGGGACACTGAAGCTTTCTTT.